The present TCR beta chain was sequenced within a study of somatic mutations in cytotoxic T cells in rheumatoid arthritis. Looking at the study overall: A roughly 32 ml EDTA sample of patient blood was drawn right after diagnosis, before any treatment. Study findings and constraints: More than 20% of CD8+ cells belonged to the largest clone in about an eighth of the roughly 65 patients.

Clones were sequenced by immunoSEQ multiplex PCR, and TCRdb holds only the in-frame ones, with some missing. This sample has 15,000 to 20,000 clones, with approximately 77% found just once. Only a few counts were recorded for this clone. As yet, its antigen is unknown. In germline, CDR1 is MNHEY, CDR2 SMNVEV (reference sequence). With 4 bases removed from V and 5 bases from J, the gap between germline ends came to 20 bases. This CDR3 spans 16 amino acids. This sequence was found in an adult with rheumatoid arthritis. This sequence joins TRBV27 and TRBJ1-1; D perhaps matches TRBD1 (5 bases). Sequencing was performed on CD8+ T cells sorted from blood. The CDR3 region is CASSSMRGLVVTEAFF. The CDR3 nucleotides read TGTGCCAGCAGTTCAATGCGGGGCCTGGTAGTGACTGAAGCTTTCTTT.